This section outlines one T cell receptor beta chain sequence together with its context. The length of the CDR3 is 13 residues. Germline values: CDR1 SGHAT, CDR2 FQNNGV. Trimming took 3 bases from V and 1 from J, leaving 6 bases between them. These data belong to a study of blood T cell repertoires in COVID-19. Turning to the study itself: Acute and convalescent COVID-19 samples came from the United States, Italy and Spain.

Libraries were prepared by immunoSEQ multiplex PCR; TCRdb keeps only in-frame clonotypes and omits some of them. Of over 200,000 clones detected, almost 90% appear once; the ten largest clones hold roughly 2.5%. Sequences were obtained from peripheral blood. This clonotype was obtained from a woman aged 60-75 years with acute or convalescent COVID-19. This chain joins TRBV11-2 and TRBJ1-1; D is uncertain. The CDR3 nucleotides read TGTGCCAGCAGCTTCTCCTCGAACACTGAAGCTTTCTTT. Translated, it gives CASSFSSNTEAFF.